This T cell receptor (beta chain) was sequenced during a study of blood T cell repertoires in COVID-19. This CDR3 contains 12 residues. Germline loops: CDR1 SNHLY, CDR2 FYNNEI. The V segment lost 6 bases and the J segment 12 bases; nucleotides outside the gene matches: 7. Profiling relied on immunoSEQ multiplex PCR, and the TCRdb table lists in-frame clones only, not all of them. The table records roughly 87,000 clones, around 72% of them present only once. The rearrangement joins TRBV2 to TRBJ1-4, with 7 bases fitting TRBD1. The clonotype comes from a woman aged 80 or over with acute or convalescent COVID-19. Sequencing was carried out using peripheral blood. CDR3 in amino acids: CASRGTGTELFF. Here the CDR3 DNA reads TGTGCCAGCAGAGGGACCGGGACAGAACTGTTTTTT.